One and the same sample provided the 32 T cell receptor beta chains below, sequenced in a study of blood T cell repertoires in COVID-19. Data came from immunoSEQ multiplex PCR; TCRdb stores just in-frame clones and leaves some out. The sample includes 250,000 to 400,000 clones, around 90% seen only once; the top ten take under 3%. The sample consisted of peripheral blood. The source of these receptors is a woman in her thirties with COVID-19, enrolled during active disease.

CDR3 sequence reads: CASSPDRDLIYEQYF. The DNA for the CDR3 is TGTGCCAGTAGCCCCGACAGGGACCTGATCTACGAGCAGTACTTC. V and J are TRBV19 and TRBJ2-7, with 7 bases matching TRBD1. V trimming: 6 bases; J trimming: 3 bases; junction bases outside the gene matches: 11. This CDR3 has 15 residues. Germline CDR1 is LNHDA and CDR2 is SQIVND (reference sequence).

This clone was detected only a few times. This chain uses TRBV7-9 with TRBJ2-3; 9 nucleotides align to TRBD2. Germline V gene data show CDR1 as SEHNR and CDR2 as FQNEAQ (reference sequence). The CDR3 totals 15 residues. V trimming: 3 bases; J trimming: 4 bases; junction bases outside the gene matches: 5. Written as DNA, the CDR3 is TGTGCCAGCAGCTTTAGCGGGAGTGTGTCAGATACGCAGTATTTT. Translation: CASSFSGSVSDTQYF.

The chain carries TRBV20-1 and TRBJ2-7; tentative D call: TRBD1 (6 bases). CDR1 and CDR2 (germline): DFQATT, SNEGSKA (reference sequence). The CDR3 sequence is 11 residues long. V was pared by 4 bases and J by 7 bases, with 11 bases between. CDR3 nucleotides: TGCAGTGCTACATCAGGGGTTGAGCAGTACTTC. This gives the protein CSATSGVEQYF.

This clone was recorded once. The chain joins TRBV25-1 to TRBJ1-1, with D unclear. V was shortened by 6 bases and J by 0 bases, with 14 bases between the two germline ends. CDR3 length equals 15 residues. Per the germline V gene, CDR1 is MGHDK and CDR2 is SYGVNS. CDR3 residues: CASSENRVMNTEAFF. The CDR3 region has the DNA TGTGCCAGCAGCGAAAACCGGGTTATGAACACTGAAGCTTTCTTT.

The CDR3 DNA reads TGTGCCAGTAGTATCGTATCGACTAGCGGGAGAAGCAATGAGCAGTTCTTC. Translating it yields CASSIVSTSGRSNEQFF. The chain links TRBV19 to TRBJ2-1; 12 nucleotides agree with TRBD2. The CDR3 sequence is 17 residues long. J lost 6 bases, V lost 3 bases, and 9 bases had no gene match. Germline V gives CDR1 LNHDA, CDR2 SQIVND (reference sequence).

This sequence joins TRBV3-1 (or the pseudogene TRBV3-2) and TRBJ1-1; D is perhaps TRBD1 (5 bases). Looked up from germline, CDR1 is LGHDT and CDR2 is YNNKEL (reference sequence). V dropped 1 base and J dropped 3 bases, with 9 bases sitting between them. There are 14 residues in the CDR3. CDR3 sequence reads: CASSQVPGDTEAFF. CDR3 sequence (DNA): TGTGCCAGCAGCCAAGTACCGGGGGACACTGAAGCTTTCTTT.

This chain joins TRBV3-1 (or the pseudogene TRBV3-2) and TRBJ1-2, with 7 bases that match TRBD1. The V gene end was trimmed by 1 base and the J gene end by 4 bases; junction bases not matched to a gene: 9. CDR3 length: 16 amino acids. Germline-derived CDR1 and CDR2 are LGHDT and YNNKEL (reference sequence). The CDR3 DNA reads TGTGCCAGCAGCCAAGTCGGATCACAGGGGATCTATGGCTACACCTTC. This translates into CASSQVGSQGIYGYTF.

The chain carries TRBV14 and TRBJ2-7; 7 nucleotides line up with TRBD1. Germline CDR1 and CDR2: SGHDN and FVKESK. The V gene end was trimmed by 3 bases and the J gene end by 2 bases; junction bases not matched to a gene: 7. This CDR3 is 15 amino acids long. CDR3 sequence reads: CASSQESGTAYEQYF. DNA of the CDR3: TGTGCCAGCAGCCAGGAGTCCGGGACAGCCTACGAGCAGTACTTC.

This CDR3 is CATSEGSAPNEQFF. As DNA, the CDR3 is TGTGCCACCAGTGAGGGTAGCGCTCCCAATGAGCAGTTCTTC. V and J are TRBV24-1 and TRBJ2-1; the D gene is possibly TRBD2 (5 bases). The CDR3 extends over 14 amino acids. Germline lookup yields CDR1 KGHDR and CDR2 SFDVKD. The germline V and J ends were trimmed by 4 bases and 6 bases, with 12 bases remaining between them.

The chain recombines TRBV6-6 with TRBJ1-1, with D maybe TRBD1 (5 bases). The CDR3 runs 12 residues. CDR1 MNHNY and CDR2 SVGAGI come from the germline V gene (reference sequence). The ends were cut back, 9 bases at V and 6 bases at J, with 14 bases in the middle. The CDR3 DNA is TGTGCCAGTACACAGGCGGACGCTGAAGCTTTCTTT. Protein sequence: CASTQADAEAFF.

The chain links TRBV18 to TRBJ2-5, with 13 nucleotides matching TRBD2. This CDR3 is 17 amino acids long. Germline-derived CDR1 and CDR2 are KGHSH and LQKENI. The V gene end was trimmed by 3 bases and the J gene end by 1 base; junction bases not matched to a gene: 5. CDR3 in amino acids: CASSPGTSGMGQETQYF. CDR3 in DNA: TGTGCCAGCTCACCCGGGACTAGCGGGATGGGCCAAGAGACCCAGTACTTC.

This clone has only one observation. The chain uses TRBV19 and TRBJ1-5, with TRBD1 identical over 7 bases. V lost 6 bases and J lost 5; bases outside the gene matches: 10. Germline V lookup: CDR1 LNHDA, CDR2 SQIVND (reference sequence). The CDR3 contains 15 residues. CDR3 sequence: CASRIQGSWDQPQHF. In DNA form, the CDR3 reads TGTGCCAGTAGGATACAGGGGAGTTGGGATCAGCCCCAGCATTTT.

The chain carries TRBV27 and TRBJ2-1, with D hard to call. Trimming stripped 3 bases from V and 6 bases from J, with 9 bases between. CDR3 length equals 13 residues. Germline V gives CDR1 MNHEY, CDR2 SMNVEV (reference sequence). This CDR3 is CASSFSLGNEQFF. The CDR3 DNA is TGTGCCAGCAGTTTCTCTCTCGGCAATGAGCAGTTCTTC.

V and J are TRBV4-1 and TRBJ1-2; D is perhaps TRBD1 (6 bases). Trimming left V 2 bases short and J 4 bases short, with 11 bases between. This CDR3 is built from 14 residues. The germline CDR1 and CDR2 sequences are MGHRA and YSYEKL. The CDR3 is CASSQTGLGYGYTF. The CDR3 DNA follows: TGCGCCAGCAGCCAAACAGGGTTGGGCTATGGCTACACCTTC.

The chain is built from TRBV5-6 and TRBJ2-1, with D uncertain. Trimming cost V 0 bases and J 1 base, with 8 bases left between them. CDR3 size: 15 residues. The germline V gene has CDR1 SGHDT and CDR2 YYEEEE. DNA for the CDR3: TGTGCCAGCAGCTTGGGACTCCAGTCCTACAATGAGCAGTTCTTC. Residues: CASSLGLQSYNEQFF.

The chain has TRBV10-3 and TRBJ1-1; D is perhaps TRBD1 (6 bases). Germline V gives CDR1 ENHRY, CDR2 SYGVKD. V lost 0 bases to trimming and J lost 10 bases, with 21 bases between them. CDR3 size: 16 residues. CDR3 bases: TGTGCCATCAGTGAGTCGGTCCTCGGGACAAAAGAGGGAGCTTTCTTT. Residues: CAISESVLGTKEGAFF.

The J gene is TRBJ1-1, the V gene TRBV6-5; tentatively, D is TRBD1 (6 bases). Trimming cost V 6 bases and J 3 bases, with 11 bases left between them. This CDR3 is 13 amino acids long. The V gene's germline CDR1 is MNHEY and CDR2 SVGAGI. The CDR3 protein is CASSIQGYTEAFF. The CDR3 nucleotides read TGTGCCAGCAGCATACAGGGCTACACTGAAGCTTTCTTT.

The V call is TRBV5-1, the J call TRBJ1-1, with D unresolved. Trimming took 6 bases from V and 4 from J, leaving 16 bases between them. The CDR3 totals 14 residues. The germline CDR1 and CDR2 sequences are SGHRS and YFSETQ. The CDR3 reads CASTMEGRSTEAFF. The DNA of the CDR3 is TGCGCCAGCACTATGGAGGGCCGTTCCACTGAAGCTTTCTTT. Full variable domain (rest looked up from reference TRBV5-1 and TRBJ1-1): KAGVTQTPRYLIKTRGQQVTLSCSPISGHRSVSWYQQTPGQGLQFLFEYFSETQRNKGNFPGRFSGRQFSNSRSEMNVSTLELGDSALYLCASTMEGRSTEAFFGQGTRLTVV.

The chain carries TRBV6-5 and TRBJ1-1, with D perhaps TRBD1 (5 bases). Trimming removed 7 bases from V and 1 base from J, with 13 bases in between. This CDR3 has 14 amino acids. Germline V gives CDR1 MNHEY, CDR2 SVGAGI. CDR3 nucleotides: TGTGCCAGCACCCCCTCGGGGGGGAACACTGAAGCTTTCTTT. Protein: CASTPSGGNTEAFF.

The chain has TRBV3-1 (or the pseudogene TRBV3-2) and TRBJ2-7; no clear D gene. Trimming shortened V by 4 bases and J by 3 bases, and 4 bases separated the two germline ends. This CDR3 is 11 amino acids long. CDR1 is LGHDT and CDR2 is YNNKEL in the germline V gene (reference sequence). The CDR3 region is CASSLHYEQYF. CDR3 DNA: TGTGCCAGCAGCCTACACTACGAGCAGTACTTC.

V gene TRBV21-1 combines with J gene TRBJ1-6; the table's TRBD1 call for D was not verified on the DNA. TRBV21-1 counts as a pseudogene. The CDR3 length is 22 residues. CDR3 sequence (DNA): TGTGCCAGCAGCAGACATAAAGGGGACATCGACCCCTTAAGCTCCTATAATTCACCCCTCCACTTT. Its translation: CASSRHKGDIDPLSSYNSPLHF.

V usage is TRBV30 and J usage is TRBJ2-2, with 14 bases that match TRBD2. With V trimmed by 2 bases and J by 5 bases, 7 bases remained unmatched. Germline V gene lookup returns CDR1 GTSNPN and CDR2 SVGIG (reference sequence). The CDR3 sequence is 17 residues long. CDR3 loop: CAWSPGLAGGGTGELFF. The CDR3 DNA follows: TGTGCCTGGAGTCCAGGACTAGCGGGAGGTGGAACCGGGGAGCTGTTTTTT.

The rearrangement links TRBV5-4 to TRBJ2-1, with 11 bases identical to TRBD2. The germline V gene has CDR1 SGHNT and CDR2 YYREEE (reference sequence). V dropped 4 bases and J dropped 5; count of bases not matched to a gene: 8. The CDR3 sequence is 16 residues long. DNA of the CDR3: TGTGCCAGCAGCCCGATGACTAGCGGGACCCACAATGAGCAGTTCTTC. Translating gives CASSPMTSGTHNEQFF.

The chain has TRBV7-2 and TRBJ2-7; no clear D. In germline, CDR1 is SGHTA, CDR2 FQGNSA. This CDR3 is built from 15 residues. V lost 5 bases and J 0 bases, leaving 14 bases between the germline ends. CDR3 protein: CASSPPNARSYEQYF. In DNA form, the CDR3 reads TGTGCCAGCAGCCCACCGAACGCGCGCTCCTACGAGCAGTACTTC.

The chain carries TRBV5-1 and TRBJ2-5; D is possibly TRBD2 (6 bases). This CDR3 is 15 amino acids long. Trimming shortened V by 0 bases and J by 5 bases, and 14 bases separated the two germline ends. CDR1 SGHRS and CDR2 YFSETQ come from the germline V gene. CDR3 in amino acids: CASSLEGGAMETQYF. The CDR3 DNA is TGCGCCAGCAGCTTGGAAGGAGGGGCGATGGAGACCCAGTACTTC.

The chain couples TRBV6-5 to TRBJ2-2; the D is unclear. The V gene lost 5 bases and the J gene lost 3 bases, with 7 bases spanning the gap. Germline CDR1 is MNHEY and CDR2 is SVGAGI. The CDR3 covers 13 residues. The CDR3 sequence is CASSNDYTGELFF. Written as DNA, the CDR3 is TGTGCCAGCAGTAACGACTACACCGGGGAGCTGTTTTTT.

The chain employs TRBV30 and TRBJ2-1; D is undetermined. Trimming removed 5 bases from V and 10 bases from J, with 12 bases in between. Germline CDR1 is GTSNPN and CDR2 is SVGIG (reference sequence). The CDR3 extends over 11 amino acids. The CDR3 protein is CAWAEAYEQFF. DNA for the CDR3: TGTGCCTGGGCAGAGGCGTACGAGCAGTTCTTC.

This rearrangement joins TRBV5-6 to TRBJ1-2, with 9 bases matching TRBD1. The germline V gene encodes CDR1 SGHDT and CDR2 YYEEEE. Trimming took 1 base from V and 7 from J; bases not matched to a gene: 5. The CDR3 is made up of 14 amino acids. CDR3 sequence reads: CASSLPQGASGYTF. The CDR3 region has the DNA TGTGCCAGCAGCTTGCCACAGGGGGCCAGTGGCTACACCTTC.

As concerns this clone: The CDR3 ends on some other residue instead of the conserved phenylalanine or tryptophan, so this is likely a read error. The limits of the CDR3 on the DNA are not certain, so only TCRdb's listed CDR3 is given. This chain joins TRBV9 and TRBJ2-3; TRBD2 is taken as the D call from the table, unchecked against the DNA. Germline V lookup: CDR1 SGDLS, CDR2 YYNGEE. The length of the CDR3 is 16 amino acids, counting both ends. This chain's CDR3 is CASSVCLADLRHRTPV.

The rearrangement links TRBV9 to TRBJ2-2; 10 nucleotides line up with TRBD2. Germline CDR1 reads SGDLS; CDR2 reads YYNGEE. Trimming took 1 base from V and 3 from J; bases not matched to a gene: 0. This CDR3 comprises 15 residues. CDR3 coding DNA: TGTGCCAGCAGCGTAAGCGGGGGGGACACCGGGGAGCTGTTTTTT. Its translation: CASSVSGGDTGELFF.

This chain connects TRBV28 to TRBJ2-7; D uncertain. The germline V gene encodes CDR1 MDHEN and CDR2 SYDVKM. This CDR3 has 14 residues. V dropped 6 bases and J dropped 2 bases, with 14 bases sitting between them. CDR3 sequence (DNA): TGTGCCAGCAGCCTTCAGGTCGTCCCCTACGAGCAGTACTTC. Its translation: CASSLQVVPYEQYF.

On this clone: Other DNA sequences within the sample encode an identical CDR3. This chain links TRBV10-1 with TRBJ2-1; no firm D call. This CDR3 contains 15 residues. The V end lost 2 bases, the J end lost 0 bases, and 8 bases lay between the germline ends. In germline, CDR1 is WNHNN, CDR2 SYGVQD (reference sequence). CDR3 DNA sequence: TGCGCCAGCAGTGAGAGGCGGAGCTCCTACAATGAGCAGTTCTTC. Translation: CASSERRSSYNEQFF.